Listed here are 28 T cell receptor beta chains from one sample, sequenced in a study of T cell repertoires in cytomegalovirus infection. These receptors have no known antigen. TCRdb re-called the reads through MiXCR, storing one row per CDR3 protein. This table holds 140,000 to 150,000 distinct CDR3 sequences, 32% found once. Specimen: CD8+ T cells from cultured PBMCs, collected from culture after CMV antigen stimulation. The receptors were gathered from a human donor in good health (CMV status not recorded). Some clones in this sample may be carry-over from other donors' samples.

Only a few counts were recorded for this clonotype. V gene TRBV11-2 combines with J gene TRBJ2-1; 11 nucleotides agree with TRBD1. Germline loops: CDR1 SGHAT, CDR2 FQNNGV. CDR3 length: 18 amino acids. V lost 0 bases and J lost 8; bases outside the gene matches: 12. The CDR3 nucleotides read TGTGCCAGCAGCTTAGAAGAATTTGGACAGGGGGCGCAGGATGAGCAGTTCTTC. The encoded protein is CASSLEEFGQGAQDEQFF.

This chain links TRBV27 with TRBJ1-5; unclear D gene. Deletions cut 6 bases from V and 2 bases from J, with 11 bases between. CDR3 length: 14 amino acids. In germline, CDR1 is MNHEY, CDR2 SMNVEV (reference sequence). Here the CDR3 reads CASSPALGNQPQHF. CDR3 DNA sequence: TGTGCCAGCAGCCCGGCGTTAGGCAATCAGCCCCAGCATTTT.

This clonotype has only a few counts. V usage is TRBV7-4 and J usage is TRBJ2-5; TRBD2 aligns across 10 bases. In germline, CDR1 is SGHVT, CDR2 SQSDAQ. The CDR3 contains 13 residues. The J segment lost 4 bases and the V segment lost 6 bases, leaving 2 bases of the junction unmatched. CDR3 sequence: CASSSSGGETQYF. The DNA for the CDR3 is TGTGCCAGCAGTTCTAGCGGGGGAGAGACCCAGTACTTC.

The chain carries TRBV7-9 and TRBJ2-3; TRBD2 might be the D (6 bases). V was trimmed by 5 bases and J by 0 bases, leaving 18 bases between them. The germline V gene has CDR1 SEHNR and CDR2 FQNEAQ (reference sequence). This CDR3 is built from 17 residues. The CDR3 region has the DNA TGTGCCAGCAGCGCCCTTTGGGAGGCGGTGAGCACAGATACGCAGTATTTT. The encoded protein is CASSALWEAVSTDTQYF.

The table lists this clonotype with many counts. The rearrangement joins TRBV4-2 to TRBJ2-7; D may be TRBD1 or TRBD2 (5 bases each). The germline CDR1 and CDR2 sequences are LGHNA and YNFKEQ. V was cut by 6 bases and J by 2 bases, with 11 bases left in between. The CDR3 is 13 residues long. The CDR3 DNA reads as TGTGCCAGCAGTACCGGGACCCCCTACGAGCAGTACTTC. Its protein product is CASSTGTPYEQYF.

This clonotype was counted at least ten times. This chain connects TRBV2 to TRBJ1-2; 7 bases are shared with TRBD1. The CDR3 extends over 14 amino acids. The junction had 4 bases not matched to a gene; V was cut back by 2 bases and J by 4 bases. Germline lookup yields CDR1 SNHLY and CDR2 FYNNEI. CDR3 nucleotides: TGTGCCAGCAGTGAACGGCAGGGGGGCTATGGCTACACCTTC. Translating gives CASSERQGGYGYTF.

In its sample, this clonotype was seen a few times. This chain connects TRBV7-2 to TRBJ2-3, with unresolved D. V lost 1 base and J 4 bases, leaving 6 bases between the germline ends. The CDR3 has 13 residues. Germline loops: CDR1 SGHTA, CDR2 FQGNSA. The chain's CDR3 is CASSLVWADTQYF. As DNA, the CDR3 is TGTGCCAGCAGCTTAGTCTGGGCAGATACGCAGTATTTT.

In this sample, this clonotype turned up a few times. The V gene is TRBV5-3, the J gene TRBJ1-3; D unresolved. TRBV5-3 is an ORF; its function is uncertain. V was shortened by 4 bases and J by 8 bases, with 10 bases between the two germline ends. There are 12 residues in the CDR3. The CDR3 bases are TGTGCCAGAAGCGGAGAGGTAGACACCATATATTTT. The encoded protein is CARSGEVDTIYF.

This clonotype was found a few times. One end of the junction is discordant with germline, which a read error may explain. The V and J genes are TRBV7-8 and TRBJ2-1; D gene ambiguous. This CDR3 has 12 residues. CDR1 and CDR2 (germline): SGHVS, FQNEAQ. CDR3 coding DNA: TGTGCCAGCAGCTTAAATGCGGCCAACTGGCTCTTC. Translated, it gives CASSLNAANWLF.

The V gene is TRBV7-2, the J gene TRBJ2-1; D is uncertain. Trimming removed 3 bases from V and 2 bases from J, with 5 bases in between. The CDR3 totals 13 residues. CDR1 and CDR2 from the germline V gene are SGHTA and FQGNSA. In DNA, the CDR3 is TGTGCCAGCAGCTTGTGGACCTACAATGAGCAGTTCTTC. Its translation is CASSLWTYNEQFF.

This clonotype occurred a few times. The chain couples TRBV27 to TRBJ2-5; D call uncertain. The germline CDR1 and CDR2 sequences are MNHEY and SMNVEV (reference sequence). V was shortened by 8 bases and J by 2 bases, with 15 bases between the two germline ends. CDR3 size: 14 residues. The CDR3 nucleotides are TGTGCCAGCGGGCATCCTTACGCACAAGAGACCCAGTACTTC. It yields the protein CASGHPYAQETQYF.

This clonotype showed up just a few times. J is TRBJ1-1 and V is TRBV19, with unresolved D. The CDR3 is 14 amino acids. CDR1 and CDR2 (germline): LNHDA, SQIVND (reference sequence). V dropped 6 bases and J dropped 6 bases, with 17 bases sitting between them. CDR3 amino acids: CASSFYAGSAEAFF. In DNA form, the CDR3 reads TGTGCCAGTAGCTTTTACGCGGGCAGTGCTGAAGCTTTCTTT.

The chain recombines TRBV12-5 with TRBJ2-1; D perhaps matches TRBD1 (6 bases). The V end lost 4 bases, the J end lost 15 bases, and 19 bases lay between the germline ends. In germline, CDR1 is LGHNT, CDR2 FRNRAP. The CDR3 runs 13 residues. CDR3 residues: CASGSQGSQSGFF. CDR3 DNA sequence: TGTGCTAGTGGTTCCCAGGGGTCCCAATCTGGGTTCTTC.

V is TRBV19 and J is TRBJ2-5; D gene unclear. Deletions cut 6 bases from V and 4 bases from J, with 12 bases between. CDR1 is LNHDA, CDR2 SQIVND, per germline (reference sequence). The length of the CDR3 is 13 residues. The CDR3 DNA reads TGTGCCAGTAGCTCGCGGTCTTTAGAGACCCAGTACTTC. It translates to CASSSRSLETQYF. The full variable domain, with the rest looked up from reference TRBV19 and TRBJ2-5, is DGGITQSPKYLFRKEGQNVTLSCEQNLNHDAMYWYRQDPGQGLRLIYYSQIVNDFQKGDIAEGYSVSREKKESFPLTVTSAQKNPTAFYLCASSSRSLETQYFGPGTRLLVL.

The V call is TRBV19, the J call TRBJ1-1; D remains unclear. The CDR3 covers 11 residues. Trimming left V 7 bases short and J 7 bases short, with 10 bases between. Germline lookup yields CDR1 LNHDA and CDR2 SQIVND (reference sequence). CDR3 bases: TGTGCCAGTACCACGGGCAGTGAAGCTTTCTTT. It codes for CASTTGSEAFF.

This chain links TRBV28 with TRBJ1-6; D uncertain. Looked up from germline, CDR1 is MDHEN and CDR2 is SYDVKM. The V end lost 7 bases, the J end lost 0 bases, and 10 bases lay between the germline ends. The CDR3 has 15 amino acids. The CDR3 DNA sequence: TGTGCCAGCACCCCCCCCAGCTCCTATAATTCACCCCTCCACTTT. The encoded protein is CASTPPSSYNSPLHF.

In this sample, this clonotype turned up many times. This chain joins TRBV6-5 and TRBJ1-2; maybe TRBD1 (5 bases). The CDR3 length is 12 residues. Trimming stripped 4 bases from V and 6 bases from J, with 9 bases between. The germline V gene has CDR1 MNHEY and CDR2 SVGAGI. The CDR3 is CASSLRGDGYTF. The CDR3, as DNA: TGTGCCAGCAGTTTGCGAGGGGATGGCTACACCTTC.

CDR3 DNA: TGTGCCAGCACCAACCCGACAGTCTCTGGAAACACCATATATTTT. Translation gives CASTNPTVSGNTIYF. The rearrangement uses TRBV6-1 and TRBJ1-3; D perhaps matches TRBD1 (5 bases). Germline V lookup: CDR1 MNHNS, CDR2 SASEGT. V shed 7 bases and J shed 0 bases, with 13 bases lying between them. CDR3 length equals 15 residues.

Many counts were recorded for this clonotype. The genes are TRBV10-3 and TRBJ2-1; unclear D gene. CDR1 is ENHRY, CDR2 SYGVKD, per germline. The V end was cut by 3 bases, the J end by 6 bases, with 15 bases between. CDR3 length: 15 amino acids. The CDR3 DNA sequence: TGTGCCATCAGTGATGGTTTAGTTAGTTTCAATGAGCAGTTCTTC. Residues: CAISDGLVSFNEQFF.

This clonotype has just a few counts. The chain recombines TRBV7-9 with TRBJ2-1; 7 nucleotides match TRBD2. This CDR3 has 15 residues. The germline gives CDR1 SEHNR, CDR2 FQNEAQ (reference sequence). The V segment lost 5 bases and the J segment 4 bases; nucleotides outside the gene matches: 8. CDR3: CASSRVLGRYNEQFF. DNA for the CDR3: TGTGCCAGCAGCCGGGTCCTCGGGAGGTACAATGAGCAGTTCTTC. Filled out from reference TRBV7-9 and TRBJ2-1, the complete variable domain reads DTGVSQNPRHKITKRGQNVTFRCDPISEHNRLYWYRQTLGQGPEFLTYFQNEAQLEKSRLLSDRFSAERPKGSFSTLEIQRTEQGDSAMYLCASSRVLGRYNEQFFGPGTRLTVL.

The table lists this clonotype with many counts. CDR3 protein: CSARDVASGTASTDTQYF. The CDR3 region has the DNA TGCAGTGCTAGAGATGTAGCTAGCGGGACTGCTAGCACAGATACGCAGTATTTT. The chain has TRBV20-1 and TRBJ2-3; 9 bases agree with TRBD2. CDR3 length: 18 amino acids. Germline values: CDR1 DFQATT, CDR2 SNEGSKA (reference sequence). V lost 0 bases, J lost 0 bases, and 10 bases stayed unmatched.

This clonotype was seen ten or more times. V and J are TRBV20-1 and TRBJ2-7; the D gene could be TRBD1 or TRBD2 (5 bases each). The CDR3 contains 13 residues. Germline CDR1 and CDR2: DFQATT and SNEGSKA (reference sequence). Trimming took 4 bases from V and 0 from J, leaving 10 bases between them. The CDR3 coding sequence is TGCAGTGCTAAAGGGACGGCCTCCTACGAGCAGTACTTC. Protein: CSAKGTASYEQYF.

V and J are TRBV11-2 and TRBJ2-3; unclear D gene. Germline-derived CDR1 and CDR2 are SGHAT and FQNNGV. The V and J ends lost 4 bases and 4 bases respectively, with 18 bases between them. The CDR3 extends over 16 amino acids. This chain's CDR3 is CASSSRHRFRADTQYF. DNA of the CDR3: TGTGCCAGCAGCTCTCGGCACCGGTTTCGCGCAGATACGCAGTATTTT.

This clonotype was counted many times. The rearrangement links TRBV2 to TRBJ2-1, with D uncertain. The germline CDR1 and CDR2 sequences are SNHLY and FYNNEI. V gave up 5 bases and J gave up 9 bases, with 14 bases separating them. This CDR3 has 13 residues. The DNA for the CDR3 is TGTGCCAGCAGTCCCCCTACGGTGGGTGAGCAGTTCTTC. This gives the protein CASSPPTVGEQFF.

The chain recombines TRBV29-1 with TRBJ2-5; TRBD1 matches at 10 bases. V lost 5 bases, J lost 2 bases, and 11 bases stayed unmatched. Germline V lookup: CDR1 SQVTM, CDR2 ANQGSEA. CDR3 length: 16 amino acids. CDR3 DNA sequence: TGCAGCGTTCGGGACAGGGGTCGAGGGTGGCAAGAGACCCAGTACTTC. Translating gives CSVRDRGRGWQETQYF.

The V gene is TRBV5-5, the J gene TRBJ1-1, with D unresolved. The germline V gene encodes CDR1 SGHKS and CDR2 YYEKEE (reference sequence). The ends were cut back, 0 bases at V and 6 bases at J, with 9 bases in the middle. CDR3 size: 13 residues. The CDR3 region is CASSLDPGAEAFF. The CDR3, as DNA: TGTGCCAGCAGCTTGGATCCTGGGGCTGAAGCTTTCTTT.

V gene TRBV7-6 combines with J gene TRBJ1-6; D gene uncertain. Trimming cost V 4 bases and J 3 bases, with 10 bases left between them. Germline CDR1 and CDR2: SGHVS and FNYEAQ. The CDR3 has 15 residues. This CDR3 is CASSSGRIYNSPLHF. Written as DNA, the CDR3 is TGTGCCAGCAGCTCAGGACGGATCTATAATTCACCCCTCCACTTT.

This clonotype appeared once. The V and J genes are TRBV19 and TRBJ2-3, with D possibly called TRBD1 or TRBD2 (6 bases each). The CDR3 loop spans 17 amino acids. The V gene lost 3 bases and the J gene lost 0 bases, with 16 bases spanning the gap. From germline, CDR1 is LNHDA and CDR2 SQIVND (reference sequence). This CDR3 is CASSMGRGGQSTDTQYF. In DNA, the CDR3 is TGTGCCAGTAGTATGGGCCGGGGAGGACAGAGCACAGATACGCAGTATTTT.